Listed below are T cell receptor beta chains from one sample, sequenced in a study of blood T cell repertoires in COVID-19. The assay was immunoSEQ multiplex PCR, and TCRdb's table has in-frame clones only and misses some. Here the sample spans roughly 110,000 clones, roughly 86% being singletons. Sequencing used peripheral blood. The source is a man in his forties or fifties with acute or convalescent COVID-19. The CDR3 runs from the conserved cysteine through the conserved F or W. Fields, in order: J gene, D gene, clone size, V gene, CDR3 protein, CDR3 DNA. A D gene is named only where the DNA matches it firmly. Clone size is given for some rows only: seen once, a few or many times, or a class if the clone is expanded.

>TRBJ1-4|-|-|TRBV19
CATAQGRNEKLFF
TGTGCCACCGCACAGGGAAGGAATGAAAAACTGTTTTTT
>TRBJ1-1|-|-|TRBV7-2
CASSFLGTENTEAFF
TGTGCCAGCAGCTTTCTCGGGACTGAGAACACTGAAGCTTTCTTT
>TRBJ1-4|-|-|TRBV5-6
CASSQNTRGSAPIKLFF
TGTGCCAGCAGCCAAAACACCAGGGGTTCGGCCCCGATAAAACTGTTTTTT
>TRBJ1-4|-|-|TRBV29-1
CSGRREGSNEKLFF
TGCAGCGGAAGACGGGAGGGATCTAATGAAAAACTGTTTTTT
>TRBJ2-3|-|-|TRBV9
CASSVAGGLLDTQYF
TGTGCCAGCAGCGTAGCCGGGGGGCTCTTAGATACGCAGTATTTT
>TRBJ1-1|-|-|TRBV3-1/TRBV3-2
CASSPTLGEAFF
TGTGCCAGCAGCCCGACACTGGGTGAAGCTTTCTTT
>TRBJ2-3|-|-|TRBV4-2
CASSQRGGLGTDTQYF
TGTGCCAGCAGCCAGAGGGGGGGGCTCGGCACAGATACGCAGTATTTT
>TRBJ2-7|TRBD1|-|TRBV6-5
CASSYSGTGHYEQYF
TGTGCCAGCAGTTACTCGGGGACAGGTCACTACGAGCAGTACTTC
>TRBJ1-3|-|-|TRBV19
CASSIPRGLLGNTIYF
TGTGCCAGTAGTATACCCAGGGGTCTTCTTGGAAACACCATATATTTT
>TRBJ2-1|TRBD2|few|TRBV7-2
CASSLGFGTSSYNEQFF
TGTGCCAGCAGCTTAGGCTTCGGGACTAGCTCCTACAATGAGCAGTTCTTC
>TRBJ2-1|-|-|TRBV7-6
CASSLGGGPYNEQFF
TGTGCCAGCAGCTTAGGTGGGGGCCCCTACAATGAGCAGTTCTTC
>TRBJ2-3|-|-|TRBV7-2
CASSSTLGGQYF
TGTGCCAGCAGCTCGACCCTAGGTGGGCAGTATTTT
>TRBJ2-1|-|-|TRBV11-2
CASSLDFGSYNEQFF
TGTGCCAGCAGCTTAGATTTCGGGAGCTACAATGAGCAGTTCTTC
>TRBJ1-1|-|-|TRBV6-5
CASSTRGGDAFF
TGTGCCAGCAGTACCCGAGGGGGGGATGCTTTCTTT
>TRBJ2-7|TRBD1|-|TRBV7-9
CASSSLDREINEQYF
TGTGCCAGCAGCTCTCTGGACAGGGAGATCAACGAGCAGTACTTC
>TRBJ2-3|TRBD1|-|TRBV25-1
CASSEFRTGLDTQYF
TGTGCCAGCAGTGAATTCCGGACAGGGCTAGATACGCAGTATTTT
>TRBJ2-5|-|-|TRBV27
CASSLASANPGETQYF
TGTGCCAGCAGTTTGGCTAGCGCCAACCCGGGGGAGACCCAGTACTTC
>TRBJ1-6|-|-|TRBV5-1
CASSTGQTDNSPLHF
TGCGCCAGCAGCACCGGACAGACAGATAATTCACCCCTCCACTTT
>TRBJ1-2|-|-|TRBV2
CASSEGIFNYGYTF
TGTGCCAGCAGTGAGGGCATCTTTAACTATGGCTACACCTTC
>TRBJ2-1|TRBD2|-|TRBV5-1
CASSTKLAGGNNEQFF
TGCGCCAGCAGCACGAAACTAGCGGGAGGCAACAATGAGCAGTTCTTC
>TRBJ1-2|TRBD1|-|TRBV10-3
CAIRGTGGNDGYTF
TGTGCCATCAGGGGGACAGGGGGCAATGATGGCTACACCTTC
>TRBJ2-7|TRBD1|-|TRBV5-1
CASSSFPGQGSYEQYF
TGCGCCAGCAGCTCCTTTCCGGGACAGGGTTCCTACGAGCAGTACTTC
>TRBJ2-1|TRBD2|-|TRBV7-9
CASSLRASGSPGNEQFF
TGTGCCAGCAGCTTGAGGGCTAGCGGGAGCCCTGGCAATGAGCAGTTCTTC
>TRBJ1-2|TRBD1|once|TRBV7-8
CASRKGQGVGGYTF
TGTGCCAGCAGAAAAGGACAGGGGGTGGGTGGCTACACCTTC
>TRBJ2-1|-|-|TRBV30
CAWSVSAGNEQFF
TGTGCCTGGAGTGTAAGCGCGGGGAATGAGCAGTTCTTC
>TRBJ1-2|-|-|TRBV5-1
CASSSRSNDGGYTF
TGCGCCAGCAGCTCCAGGTCCAACGACGGTGGCTACACCTTC
>TRBJ1-1|TRBD1|-|TRBV6-5
CASSSWDSLNTEAFF
TGTGCCAGCAGTTCCTGGGACAGCCTCAACACTGAAGCTTTCTTT
>TRBJ2-6|-|-|TRBV7-3
CASSLRANEISGANVLTF
TGTGCCAGCAGCTTAAGGGCAAACGAAATCTCTGGGGCCAACGTCCTGACTTTC
>TRBJ2-1|TRBD2|-|TRBV7-2
CASSFASGLSSYNEQFF
TGTGCCAGCAGCTTCGCTAGCGGGCTAAGCTCCTACAATGAGCAGTTCTTC